These 21 T cell receptor beta chains originate from one sample sequenced in a study of blood T cell repertoires in COVID-19. TCRdb keeps only in-frame clones here, not all; method: immunoSEQ multiplex PCR. Of nearly 350,000 clones in the sample, roughly 89% were seen once. Material for sequencing was peripheral blood. These receptor sequences come from a woman aged 18-29 years who had recovered from COVID-19.

The chain recombines TRBV11-3 with TRBJ2-3; a possible D gene is TRBD2 (6 bases). The CDR3 loop spans 14 amino acids. Germline CDR1 is SGHNT and CDR2 is YENEEA. V lost 5 bases to trimming and J lost 5 bases, with 14 bases between them. The CDR3 is CASSPSTRGDTQYF. CDR3 DNA sequence: TGTGCCAGCAGCCCATCGACTAGAGGAGATACGCAGTATTTT.

Here the CDR3 reads CASSSSVPGAQHF. The CDR3 DNA reads TGTGCCAGCAGCTCGAGCGTACCGGGGGCCCAGCATTTT. The genes are TRBV11-2 and TRBJ1-5, with D possibly being TRBD1 (5 bases). The CDR3 extends over 13 amino acids. Germline V gene sequence: CDR1 SGHAT, CDR2 FQNNGV. The V end lost 4 bases, the J end lost 11 bases, and 15 bases lay between the germline ends.

This chain uses TRBV9 with TRBJ1-1; maybe TRBD1 (5 bases). The CDR3 has 14 residues. V lost 4 bases to trimming and J lost 2 bases, with 12 bases between them. Germline CDR1 and CDR2: SGDLS and YYNGEE. The CDR3 DNA sequence: TGTGCCAGCAGCAGGGCCGACAGTAACACTGAAGCTTTCTTT. Protein sequence: CASSRADSNTEAFF.

The rearrangement links TRBV4-1 to TRBJ1-6, with a tentative D call TRBD1 (5 bases). Looked up from germline, CDR1 is MGHRA and CDR2 is YSYEKL. This CDR3 comprises 15 residues. V was trimmed by 4 bases and J by 5 bases, leaving 12 bases between them. The CDR3 loop reads CASSPQDNDNSPLHF. CDR3 in DNA: TGCGCCAGCAGCCCCCAGGACAATGATAATTCACCCCTCCACTTT.

The V and J genes are TRBV27 and TRBJ2-7, with D maybe TRBD2 (6 bases). V lost 2 bases to trimming and J lost 0 bases, with 11 bases between them. The CDR3 runs 15 residues. Germline V gives CDR1 MNHEY, CDR2 SMNVEV (reference sequence). CDR3 nucleotide sequence: TGTGCCAGCAGTTTAACGGGACTTGGCTCCTACGAGCAGTACGTC. This translates into CASSLTGLGSYEQYV.

This chain links TRBV19 with TRBJ2-7, with TRBD1 as a possible D gene (6 bases). CDR1 and CDR2 (germline): LNHDA, SQIVND (reference sequence). The CDR3 has 11 residues. Trimming cost V 4 bases and J 12 bases, with 13 bases left between them. CDR3 protein: CASSRAGVRYV. The CDR3, as DNA: TGTGCCAGTAGTAGGGCAGGGGTAAGGTACGTC.

The chain links TRBV10-3 to TRBJ2-5; 13 bases are shared with TRBD2. The CDR3 is 14 residues long. Germline lookup yields CDR1 ENHRY and CDR2 SYGVKD. The V segment lost 6 bases and the J segment 4 bases; nucleotides outside the gene matches: 2. CDR3 bases: TGTGCCATCAGCGGGACTAGCGGGACAGAGACCCAGTACTTC. Its protein is CAISGTSGTETQYF.

This clone was observed a single time. The rearrangement uses TRBV5-1 and TRBJ1-5; D is possibly TRBD1 (5 bases). The CDR3 has 15 residues. Germline V gene sequence: CDR1 SGHRS, CDR2 YFSETQ. The V end was cut by 4 bases, the J end by 5 bases, with 16 bases between. The chain's CDR3 is CASSPGESGHQPQHF. CDR3 coding DNA: TGCGCCAGCAGCCCCGGAGAATCAGGGCATCAGCCCCAGCATTTT.

The chain carries TRBV20-1 and TRBJ2-1, with a possible D match to TRBD2 (5 bases). V lost 6 bases to trimming and J lost 2 bases, with 11 bases between them. Germline CDR1 is DFQATT and CDR2 is SNEGSKA (reference sequence). There are 13 residues in the CDR3. CDR3 in amino acids: CSASPGAYNEQFF. The CDR3 coding sequence is TGCAGTGCCAGTCCCGGGGCCTACAATGAGCAGTTCTTC.

The chain is built from TRBV19 and TRBJ2-2; 9 positions match TRBD2. Germline V lookup: CDR1 LNHDA, CDR2 SQIVND (reference sequence). This CDR3 region has 16 residues. Trimming cost V 4 bases and J 7 bases; bases outside gene matches: 10. CDR3 in DNA: TGTGCCAGTAGTAGGTTTAGCGGGAGCAGGATCGGGGAGCTGTTTTTT. Protein sequence: CASSRFSGSRIGELFF.

The table lists this clone with a count of one. The V call is TRBV2, the J call TRBJ2-3; D is unclear. The germline V and J ends were trimmed by 3 bases and 2 bases, with 9 bases remaining between them. Germline CDR1 reads SNHLY; CDR2 reads FYNNEI. The CDR3 has 14 amino acids. The CDR3 nucleotides read TGTGCCAGCAGTGACGGAGCGATCACAGATACGCAGTATTTT. It translates to CASSDGAITDTQYF.

The chain recombines TRBV5-5 with TRBJ2-5, with D perhaps TRBD1 (6 bases). This CDR3 has 17 residues. Germline V gene data show CDR1 as SGHKS and CDR2 as YYEKEE (reference sequence). Between the trimmed V and J ends, which lost 3 bases and 4 bases, there was a span of 22 bases. The CDR3 reads CASSSKSFPRGLETQYF. DNA for the CDR3: TGTGCCAGCAGCTCCAAATCTTTCCCCAGGGGCCTAGAGACCCAGTACTTC.

The CDR3 spells CASSLLAAKRNYNEQFF. In nucleotides, the CDR3 is TGCGCCAGCAGCTTACTAGCGGCAAAACGAAACTACAATGAGCAGTTCTTC. The chain couples TRBV5-1 to TRBJ2-1, with TRBD2 matching over 8 bases. The CDR3 covers 17 residues. Germline lookup yields CDR1 SGHRS and CDR2 YFSETQ. After removal of 2 bases from V and 3 bases from J, the junction contained 10 bases not matched to a gene.

The chain recombines TRBV5-5 with TRBJ2-1; 11 bases match TRBD2. This CDR3 comprises 16 residues. Germline CDR1 is SGHKS and CDR2 is YYEKEE (reference sequence). V trimming: 2 bases; J trimming: 5 bases; junction bases outside the gene matches: 6. The CDR3 DNA reads TGTGCCAGCAGCTTAAGAGGACTAGCGGGCCACAATGAGCAGTTCTTC. It is translated as CASSLRGLAGHNEQFF.

This clone was observed once. The chain couples TRBV11-2 to TRBJ1-4, with 9 bases that match TRBD1. The ends lost 4 bases at V and 10 bases at J; junction bases unmatched: 19. The germline CDR1 and CDR2 sequences are SGHAT and FQNNGV. This CDR3 spans 18 amino acids. CDR3 bases: TGTGCCAGCAGCTCCAACCCAAGGGACAGGGCTACGAGGCGAAAACTGTTTTTT. Its protein is CASSSNPRDRATRRKLFF.

The rearrangement joins TRBV18 to TRBJ1-1, with D unresolved. Germline values: CDR1 KGHSH, CDR2 LQKENI. The CDR3 has 13 residues. Trimming removed 3 bases from V and 3 bases from J, with 8 bases in between. The CDR3 spells CASSPRMYTEAFF. The CDR3 DNA reads as TGTGCCAGCTCACCGCGGATGTACACTGAAGCTTTCTTT.

This clone was counted a single time. The chain couples TRBV6-2 or TRBV6-3 to TRBJ2-1; 7 positions agree with TRBD2. CDR3 length: 16 residues. V lost 6 bases, J lost 6 bases, and 14 bases stayed unmatched. CDR1 is MNHEY, CDR2 SVGEGT, per germline. In DNA, the CDR3 is TGTGCCAGCAGCCCAAGGGGCGGGAGTATTGGCAATGAGCAGTTCTTC. This gives the protein CASSPRGGSIGNEQFF.

The rearrangement uses TRBV5-6 and TRBJ2-5; possible D gene TRBD2, 5 bases. Germline CDR1 is SGHDT and CDR2 is YYEEEE. V shed 4 bases and J shed 4 bases, with 11 bases lying between them. This CDR3 comprises 13 residues. CDR3 sequence reads: CASSRGKVETQYF. CDR3 DNA: TGTGCCAGCAGCCGGGGAAAGGTAGAGACCCAGTACTTC.

V is TRBV2 and J is TRBJ1-2, with D perhaps matching TRBD1 (6 bases). Trimming cost V 2 bases and J 5 bases, with 12 bases left between them. The germline V gene has CDR1 SNHLY and CDR2 FYNNEI. CDR3 length: 14 amino acids. DNA of the CDR3: TGTGCCAGCAGTGAAAGTTGGCAGGGGTATGGCTACACCTTC. This encodes CASSESWQGYGYTF.

The gene calls are TRBV6-2 or TRBV6-3 and TRBJ2-1, with 8 bases lining up with TRBD2. Losses at the gene ends were 0 bases for V and 8 bases for J; bases not matched to a gene: 6. Germline V gives CDR1 MNHEY, CDR2 SVGEGT. CDR3 size: 15 residues. Written as DNA, the CDR3 is TGTGCCAGCAGTTACTCGGGGACTAGTGGGGATGAGCAGTTCTTC. Its translation is CASSYSGTSGDEQFF.

The chain uses TRBV24-1 and TRBJ2-1; no clear D. Germline loops: CDR1 KGHDR, CDR2 SFDVKD. The CDR3 length is 15 residues. Trimming stripped 0 bases from V and 0 bases from J, with 5 bases between. CDR3 nucleotide sequence: TGTGCCACCAGTGATTTGAGGAGCTCCTACAATGAGCAGTTCTTC. This codes for CATSDLRSSYNEQFF.